A selection of T cell receptor beta chains follows, all from one sample in a study of T cell changes during pregnancy in multiple sclerosis. The protocol was immunoSEQ multiplex PCR, while the TCRdb copy is restricted to in-frame clones and leaves out a portion. The sample holds under 50,000 clones, roughly 92% seen once. The starting material was CD4+ T cells from peripheral blood mononuclear cells, obtained in the first trimester of pregnancy. These receptors were obtained from a female donor with multiple sclerosis, enrolled in a pregnancy study. The CDR3 runs from the conserved cysteine through the conserved F or W. A D gene is named only where the DNA matches it firmly. For some rows the clone size is stated as once, few or many, or as a class when expanded; others skip it.

J gene | V gene | D gene | clone size | CDR3 protein | CDR3 DNA
TRBJ1-4 | TRBV6-1 | . | . | CASSSLRSPNEKLFF | TGTGCCAGCAGTTCCTTGCGGAGCCCTAATGAAAAACTGTTTTTT
TRBJ2-3 | TRBV9 | TRBD2 | . | CASSALRREGRDTQYF | TGTGCCAGCAGCGCCCTTAGGCGGGAGGGCCGAGATACGCAGTATTTT
TRBJ1-1 | TRBV29-1 | . | few | CSAASEAEAFF | TGCAGCGCTGCCTCCGAGGCTGAAGCTTTCTTT
TRBJ1-2 | TRBV7-9 | . | . | CASSFSSGGFGYTF | TGTGCCAGCAGCTTCAGCAGCGGTGGGTTTGGCTACACCTTC
TRBJ2-1 | TRBV14 | TRBD2 | . | CASSPRLAGNNEQFF | TGTGCCAGCAGCCCCCGGCTAGCGGGAAACAATGAGCAGTTCTTC
TRBJ1-1 | TRBV21-1 | . | . | CASSKDQGLWNTEAFF | TGTGCCAGCAGCAAAGACCAGGGGCTGTGGAACACTGAAGCTTTCTTT
TRBJ2-5 | TRBV29-1 | . | . | CSVNRASLETQYF | TGCAGCGTTAACCGGGCTAGCCTCGAGACCCAGTACTTC
TRBJ2-1 | TRBV6-1 | . | . | CASSETSLVNEQFF | TGTGCCAGCAGTGAAACTAGCTTGGTCAATGAGCAGTTCTTC
TRBJ2-7 | TRBV7-6 | . | once | CASSLNFWQSYEQYF | TGTGCCAGCAGCTTAAATTTTTGGCAGTCCTACGAGCAGTACTTC
TRBJ2-5 | TRBV6-6 | . | . | CASSFRVQETQYF | TGTGCCAGCAGTTTCCGCGTCCAAGAGACCCAGTACTTC
TRBJ2-1 | TRBV19 | TRBD2 | . | CASSRTSGASASYNEQFF | TGTGCCAGTAGCCGAACTAGCGGGGCATCGGCCTCCTACAATGAGCAGTTCTTC
TRBJ1-1 | TRBV6-6 | . | . | CASSYGHYNTEAFF | TGTGCCAGCAGTTACGGGCATTACAACACTGAAGCTTTCTTT
TRBJ2-7 | TRBV6-1 | . | . | CASTRQTYYEQYF | TGTGCCAGCACCAGACAGACATACTACGAGCAGTACTTC
TRBJ1-5 | TRBV28 | . | . | CASSPPPGLSNQPQHF | TGTGCCAGCAGTCCTCCCCCGGGACTTAGCAATCAGCCCCAGCATTTT
TRBJ2-3 | TRBV6-6 | . | . | CASSGRDSTDTQYF | TGTGCCAGCAGTGGGCGGGACAGCACAGATACGCAGTATTTT
TRBJ2-7 | TRBV7-9 | TRBD2 | . | CASSSSGRGFEQYF | TGTGCCAGCAGCTCTAGCGGGAGAGGGTTTGAGCAGTACTTC
TRBJ1-4 | TRBV5-8 | . | . | CASSLEGIGEKLFF | TGTGCCAGCAGCTTGGAGGGGATTGGTGAAAAACTGTTTTTT
TRBJ1-1 | TRBV25-1 | TRBD1 | few | CASRATGVSEAFF | TGTGCCAGCAGGGCTACAGGGGTCTCTGAAGCTTTCTTT
TRBJ1-5 | TRBV2 | TRBD1 | few | CASDREQGNQPQHF | TGTGCCAGCGACAGGGAACAAGGCAATCAGCCCCAGCATTTT
TRBJ1-3 | TRBV12-2 | . | . | CASRLVWQGGNTIYF | TGTGCAAGTCGCTTAGTGTGGCAGGGAGGAAACACCATATATTTT
TRBJ1-5 | TRBV19 | TRBD1 | . | CASSVRGPEPQHF | TGTGCCAGTAGTGTGAGGGGGCCGGAGCCCCAGCATTTT
TRBJ2-2 | TRBV5-4 | TRBD2 | . | CASSPRVAGVSGELFF | TGTGCCAGCAGCCCCAGGGTAGCGGGAGTATCCGGGGAGCTGTTTTTT
TRBJ2-2 | TRBV6-5 | . | . | CASTLLGRGTGELFF | TGTGCCAGCACTCTCCTCGGGCGGGGCACCGGGGAGCTGTTTTTT
TRBJ2-1 | TRBV27 | TRBD1 | . | CASSSTGVQAYEQFF | TGTGCCAGCAGTTCCACAGGGGTGCAAGCCTATGAGCAGTTCTTC
TRBJ2-7 | TRBV7-2 | TRBD1 | . | CASSLVPGQLSDEQYF | TGTGCCAGCAGCTTAGTGCCGGGACAGCTCTCGGACGAGCAGTACTTC
TRBJ2-3 | TRBV7-9 | TRBD1 | . | CASSDRGGYTDTQYF | TGTGCCAGCAGCGACAGGGGAGGTTACACAGATACGCAGTATTTT
TRBJ2-7 | TRBV7-2 | . | . | CASSLAYFYEQYF | TGTGCCAGCAGCTTAGCTTACTTCTACGAGCAGTACTTC
TRBJ1-5 | TRBV4-2 | TRBD1 | . | CASSPQDRGGSNQPQHF | TGTGCCAGCAGCCCCCAGGACAGGGGGGGAAGCAATCAGCCCCAGCATTTT
TRBJ1-1 | TRBV19 | . | . | CASSLRTLNTEAFF | TGTGCCAGTAGCCTCAGGACTTTGAACACTGAAGCTTTCTTT
TRBJ2-3 | TRBV15 | TRBD2 | . | CATSPGLKGADTQYF | TGTGCCACCAGCCCGGGACTAAAAGGGGCAGATACGCAGTATTTT
TRBJ2-3 | TRBV11-2 | . | . | CASSLDRGRTDTQYF | TGTGCCAGCAGCTTAGACAGGGGAAGGACAGATACGCAGTATTTT
TRBJ2-7 | TRBV9 | TRBD2 | . | CASSVGAGGVYEQYF | TGTGCCAGCAGCGTAGGAGCGGGAGGGGTATACGAGCAGTACTTC
TRBJ2-3 | TRBV5-3 | . | . | CARSPPGERDTQYF | TGTGCCAGAAGCCCCCCGGGAGAGCGAGATACGCAGTATTTT
TRBJ2-7 | TRBV18 | TRBD1 | . | CASSPLSGQGYEQYF | TGTGCCAGCTCACCACTAAGCGGACAGGGGTACGAGCAGTACTTC
TRBJ2-3 | TRBV5-1 | TRBD2 | . | CASSQGLAGGDTQYF | TGCGCCAGCAGCCAGGGACTAGCGGGAGGAGATACGCAGTATTTT
TRBJ2-2 | TRBV19 | TRBD2 | . | CASRNIPGLAGVDDGELFF | TGTGCCAGTAGGAATATCCCCGGACTAGCGGGAGTCGACGACGGGGAGCTGTTTTTT
TRBJ2-7 | TRBV11-3 | TRBD2 | . | CASSLGGTSGVPYEQYF | TGTGCCAGCAGCTTAGGCGGGACTAGCGGGGTCCCCTACGAGCAGTACTTC
TRBJ2-7 | TRBV9 | TRBD1 | . | CASSVGTGGGEQYF | TGTGCCAGCAGCGTCGGGACAGGGGGCGGGGAGCAGTACTTC
TRBJ1-1 | TRBV5-4 | . | . | CASSPSTALNTEAFF | TGTGCCAGCAGCCCCTCGACAGCGTTGAACACTGAAGCTTTCTTT
TRBJ1-1 | TRBV2 | . | . | CASSVGEGEAFF | TGTGCCAGCAGTGTGGGGGAGGGTGAAGCTTTCTTT
TRBJ2-7 | TRBV13 | TRBD1 | . | CASSHRQGNADYEQYF | TGTGCCAGCAGCCACAGACAGGGGAACGCAGACTACGAGCAGTACTTC
TRBJ1-3 | TRBV7-9 | . | . | CASSLELSGNTIYF | TGTGCCAGCAGCTTAGAACTCTCTGGAAACACCATATATTTT
TRBJ2-3 | TRBV5-1 | . | . | CASSWQGSTDTQYF | TGCGCCAGCAGCTGGCAGGGCAGCACAGATACGCAGTATTTT
TRBJ2-1 | TRBV15 | TRBD1 | . | CATSRGDRGLNEQFF | TGTGCCACCAGCAGAGGGGACAGGGGGCTTAATGAGCAGTTCTTC
TRBJ1-4 | TRBV19 | TRBD1 | . | CASSIRGQVPNEKLFF | TGTGCCAGTAGTATCCGAGGACAGGTGCCTAATGAAAAACTGTTTTTT
TRBJ1-2 | TRBV28 | . | . | CASRPDRIWGGYTF | TGTGCCAGCAGACCAGACAGGATTTGGGGTGGCTACACCTTC
TRBJ2-4 | TRBV11-2 | TRBD1 | once | CASSLVRSEGAGNIQYF | TGTGCCAGCAGCTTAGTGCGATCCGAGGGGGCAGGGAACATTCAGTACTTC
TRBJ2-5 | TRBV5-4 | . | once | CASSLARWGERQETQYF | TGTGCCAGCAGCTTGGCCAGATGGGGCGAGAGGCAAGAGACCCAGTACTTC
TRBJ2-2 | TRBV19 | . | . | CASSIGGGELFF | TGTGCCAGTAGTATAGGCGGCGGGGAGCTGTTTTTT
TRBJ1-5 | TRBV28 | . | . | CASSLSQGSNQPQHF | TGTGCCAGCAGTTTGAGTCAGGGAAGCAATCAGCCCCAGCATTTT
TRBJ1-2 | TRBV28 | . | . | CASSLGGSLLYGYTF | TGTGCCAGCAGTTTAGGGGGCAGCCTACTTTATGGCTACACCTTC
TRBJ2-3 | TRBV27 | TRBD1 | . | CASSTTTGTGVDTQYF | TGTGCCAGCAGTACCACAACCGGGACAGGGGTGGATACGCAGTATTTT
TRBJ2-5 | TRBV14 | . | . | CASSSGITQYF | TGTGCCAGCAGTTCCGGGATCACCCAGTACTTC
TRBJ2-3 | TRBV9 | TRBD1 | . | CASSQGALGTDTQYF | TGTGCCAGCAGCCAGGGGGCTCTGGGCACAGATACGCAGTATTTT
TRBJ1-1 | TRBV27 | . | . | CASSLSGQVRAFF | TGTGCCAGCAGTTTATCGGGGCAGGTTCGAGCTTTCTTT
TRBJ2-3 | TRBV7-9 | . | . | CASSLEARDTDTQYF | TGTGCCAGCAGCTTAGAAGCCAGGGACACAGATACGCAGTATTTT
TRBJ2-1 | TRBV6-5 | . | once | CASRLASSYNEQFF | TGTGCCAGCCGTCTCGCCAGCTCCTACAATGAGCAGTTCTTC